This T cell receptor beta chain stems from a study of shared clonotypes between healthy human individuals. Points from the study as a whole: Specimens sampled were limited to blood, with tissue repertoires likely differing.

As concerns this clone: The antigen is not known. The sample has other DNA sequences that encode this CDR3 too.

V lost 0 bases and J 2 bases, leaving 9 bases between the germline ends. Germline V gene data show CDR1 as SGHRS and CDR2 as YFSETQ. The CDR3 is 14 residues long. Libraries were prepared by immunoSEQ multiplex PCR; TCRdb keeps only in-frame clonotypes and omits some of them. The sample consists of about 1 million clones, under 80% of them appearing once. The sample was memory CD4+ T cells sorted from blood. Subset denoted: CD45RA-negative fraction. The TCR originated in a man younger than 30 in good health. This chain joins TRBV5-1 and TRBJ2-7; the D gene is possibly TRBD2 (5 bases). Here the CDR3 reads CASSLGTGTYEQYF. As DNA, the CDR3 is TGCGCCAGCAGCTTGGGGACTGGAACCTACGAGCAGTACTTC.